This record looks at one T cell receptor beta chain sequence and its context. Its antigen is unknown. This sample stems from a study of cytomegalovirus exposure and HLA in healthy donors. Study-level findings and limits: Most TCR sequences were rare, but some public TCRs occurred in many donors. When a later analysis was performed, an Asian-associated ancestry cluster reportedly had fewer N-insertions than the roughly 730-donor mean. A link between a missense DCLRE1C variant and TCR beta V- and J-gene trimming emerged from a later analysis. Most CMV-associated TCR beta chains appeared HLA-restricted in a later analysis.

This CDR3 contains 14 residues. The germline V gene encodes CDR1 LNHDA and CDR2 SQIVND (reference sequence). Trimming took off 4 bases at V and 1 base at J, with 11 bases between the two ends. Primers for the PCR totalled 60 Vbeta and 13 Jbeta. Assay: immunoSEQ multiplex PCR; the TCRdb copy retains only in-frame clones and omits some. This repertoire shows 150,000 or so clones, roughly 80% found once; its top ten account for approximately 1.5%. The sample was PBMCs. The rearrangement links TRBV19 to TRBJ2-7; D gene ambiguous. The clonotype comes from a woman aged 25 to 45 in good health and CMV-seronegative. The CDR3 sequence: CASSKQPNSYEQYF. The CDR3 coding sequence is TGTGCCAGTAGTAAACAGCCGAATTCCTACGAGCAGTACTTC.